Presented here are 20 T cell receptor beta chains from one specimen sequenced in a study of blood T cell repertoires in COVID-19. Using immunoSEQ multiplex PCR, the repertoire was profiled, and TCRdb retains in-frame clones only, with some absent. There are 250,000 or so clones in the sample; approximately 90% occur only once, and about 3% lies in the top ten. Sequencing input: PBMCs or T cells enriched from blood (not recorded which). These TCRs come from a man aged 35-49 years who had been exposed to COVID-19.

The CDR3 bases are TGCAGCGTTTCAGGGGCGCATGAGCAGTTCTTC. Its protein product is CSVSGAHEQFF. The rearrangement links TRBV29-1 to TRBJ2-1; tentatively, D is TRBD1 (6 bases). This CDR3 region has 11 residues. From germline, CDR1 is SQVTM and CDR2 ANQGSEA. V was pared by 5 bases and J by 8 bases, with 10 bases between.

The rearrangement joins TRBV27 to TRBJ1-1; 11 bases fit TRBD1. Germline V gene sequence: CDR1 MNHEY, CDR2 SMNVEV (reference sequence). This CDR3 is 18 amino acids long. J was trimmed by 3 bases and V by 1 base; bases with no gene match: 10. CDR3 DNA: TGTGCCAGCAGTTTATATTTTAGGACAGGGGGCATGGACACTGAAGCTTTCTTT. Amino acids: CASSLYFRTGGMDTEAFF.

The chain joins TRBV5-4 to TRBJ2-7; 7 positions match TRBD2. J gave up 3 bases and V 4 bases, and 16 bases lay outside the gene matches. This CDR3 is 17 amino acids long. Looked up from germline, CDR1 is SGHNT and CDR2 is YYREEE (reference sequence). CDR3 in amino acids: CASSPLYGTTALYEQYF. CDR3 bases: TGTGCCAGCAGCCCCCTATATGGGACTACTGCCCTCTACGAGCAGTACTTC.

This clone was found once. The genes are TRBV5-6 and TRBJ2-2; D is possibly TRBD2 (6 bases). V was shortened by 0 bases and J by 4 bases, with 10 bases between the two germline ends. Germline CDR1 is SGHDT and CDR2 is YYEEEE. This CDR3 is 15 amino acids long. The CDR3 DNA is TGTGCCAGCAGCTTGGTTGGTAGCGGCACCGGGGAGCTGTTTTTT. Its protein product is CASSLVGSGTGELFF.

The sample holds one count of this clone. The chain joins TRBV9 to TRBJ1-1; perhaps TRBD1 as D (5 bases). Germline assignment: CDR1 SGDLS and CDR2 YYNGEE. Trimming removed 4 bases at V and 1 base at J, with 14 bases between. The CDR3 is 15 residues long. In DNA form, the CDR3 reads TGTGCCAGCAGCCTTCCGACAGTATGGAACACTGAAGCTTTCTTT. Residues: CASSLPTVWNTEAFF.

The V gene is TRBV7-8, the J gene TRBJ2-1, with 13 nucleotides matching TRBD2. Per the germline V gene, CDR1 is SGHVS and CDR2 is FQNEAQ. V shed 5 bases, J shed 10 bases, and the junction held 11 bases outside the gene matches. The CDR3 is made up of 16 amino acids. The CDR3: CASSDRRTSGSNEQFF. CDR3 nucleotide sequence: TGTGCCAGCAGCGACCGAAGGACTAGCGGGAGCAACGAGCAGTTCTTC.

V usage is TRBV13 and J usage is TRBJ2-5; maybe TRBD2 (5 bases). Per germline, CDR1 PRHDT and CDR2 FYEKMQ (reference sequence). CDR3 length equals 16 residues. V was shortened by 5 bases and J by 0 bases, with 16 bases between the two germline ends. The CDR3 here is CASSGREKRYQETQYF. CDR3 bases: TGTGCCAGCAGCGGACGGGAAAAGAGGTACCAAGAGACCCAGTACTTC.

This sequence joins TRBV7-9 and TRBJ1-1; TRBD1 agrees at 12 bases. The CDR3 sequence is 15 residues long. Germline assignment: CDR1 SEHNR and CDR2 FQNEAQ (reference sequence). J was trimmed by 13 bases and V by 5 bases; bases with no gene match: 14. CDR3 nucleotides: TGTGCCAGCAGCCTTATCGGGACAGGGGGCGAGAACGTTTTCTTT. This gives the protein CASSLIGTGGENVFF.

The genes are TRBV7-6 and TRBJ1-6; 8 nucleotides agree with TRBD1. This CDR3 is 17 amino acids long. The V segment lost 5 bases and the J segment 0 bases; nucleotides outside the gene matches: 6. Germline CDR1 and CDR2: SGHVS and FNYEAQ. CDR3 in DNA: TGTGCCAGCAGCCTCCGGGACAGGCTCTCCTATAATTCACCCCTCCACTTT. Encoded protein: CASSLRDRLSYNSPLHF.

This clone was recorded at least ten times. The chain employs TRBV28 and TRBJ2-7, with TRBD2 matching 8 bases. Unmatched junction bases numbered 6, after V lost 4 bases and J lost 4 bases. CDR1 is MDHEN, CDR2 SYDVKM, per germline. The CDR3 extends over 14 amino acids. The CDR3 DNA is TGTGCCAGCAGTTCCCTCGCTAGCGGGTACGAGCAGTACTTC. As protein: CASSSLASGYEQYF. The full variable domain, rest sourced from reference TRBV28 and TRBJ2-7, is DVKVTQSSRYLVKRTGEKVFLECVQDMDHENMFWYRQDPGLGLRLIYFSYDVKMKEKGDIPEGYSVSREKKERFSLILESASTNQTSMYLCASSSLASGYEQYFGPGTRLTVT.

V gene TRBV4-3 combines with J gene TRBJ1-2, with TRBD1 as a possible D gene (6 bases). Germline V lookup: CDR1 LGHNA, CDR2 YSLEER. This CDR3 is built from 15 residues. Trimming took 2 bases from V and 9 from J, leaving 19 bases between them. The CDR3 nucleotides are TGCGCCAGCAGCCAAACGCAAAGACAGGCCGAAAGCTACACCTTC. It yields the protein CASSQTQRQAESYTF.

This clone was found once. The V and J genes are TRBV6-5 and TRBJ2-3, with 8 bases aligning to TRBD2. After removal of 5 bases from V and 4 bases from J, the junction contained 8 bases not matched to a gene. Germline V gene sequence: CDR1 MNHEY, CDR2 SVGAGI. This CDR3 has 15 amino acids. This CDR3 is CASSLSGDKADTQYF. The CDR3, as DNA: TGTGCCAGCAGTCTTAGCGGGGACAAGGCAGATACGCAGTATTTT.

The rearrangement links TRBV3-1 (or the pseudogene TRBV3-2) to TRBJ1-2; 9 bases are a match to TRBD1. The CDR3 length is 15 residues. Germline lookup yields CDR1 LGHDT and CDR2 YNNKEL (reference sequence). Unmatched junction bases numbered 8, after V lost 4 bases and J lost 5 bases. CDR3 protein: CASSLGQGPLYGYTF. CDR3 nucleotide sequence: TGTGCCAGCAGCCTAGGACAGGGGCCCCTATATGGCTACACCTTC.

Note on this clone: Within the sample, other DNA sequences also encode this same CDR3. V usage is TRBV29-1 and J usage is TRBJ1-1, with TRBD1 as a possible D gene (5 bases). V lost 3 bases and J lost 2, with 10 bases in between. CDR1 and CDR2 from the germline V gene are SQVTM and ANQGSEA. The CDR3 extends over 13 amino acids. CDR3 nucleotides: TGCAGCGTTGAGCTCCAGGGTAACACTGAAGCTTTCTTT. This gives the protein CSVELQGNTEAFF.

This clone was counted only a few times. The chain combines TRBV5-1 with TRBJ2-2, with 11 nucleotides matching TRBD2. Germline V CDR1 and CDR2: SGHRS, YFSETQ. This CDR3 comprises 16 residues. The V gene end was trimmed by 0 bases and the J gene end by 6 bases; junction bases not matched to a gene: 4. CDR3: CASSLAGTSGAGELFF. The CDR3 DNA reads as TGCGCCAGCAGCTTGGCCGGGACTAGCGGCGCCGGGGAGCTGTTTTTT. The complete variable domain, with remaining parts taken from reference TRBV5-1 and TRBJ2-2, reads KAGVTQTPRYLIKTRGQQVTLSCSPISGHRSVSWYQQTPGQGLQFLFEYFSETQRNKGNFPGRFSGRQFSNSRSEMNVSTLELGDSALYLCASSLAGTSGAGELFFGEGSRLTVL.

This chain joins TRBV9 and TRBJ2-3; D is unclear. Germline V gives CDR1 SGDLS, CDR2 YYNGEE. V shed 2 bases and J shed 0 bases, with 7 bases lying between them. This CDR3 contains 14 residues. CDR3 residues: CASSVYTSTDTQYF. CDR3 DNA: TGTGCCAGCAGCGTTTATACTAGCACAGATACGCAGTATTTT.

The chain carries TRBV7-9 and TRBJ1-2; D is uncertain. The CDR3 is 15 residues long. Germline V CDR1 and CDR2: SEHNR, FQNEAQ (reference sequence). V was cut by 5 bases and J by 4 bases, with 17 bases left in between. CDR3 bases: TGTGCCAGCAGCCGCACCGGGAATGAGGTCTATGGCTACACCTTC. It yields the protein CASSRTGNEVYGYTF.

This clone occurred once. This same CDR3 is encoded by further DNA sequences in the sample. The chain is built from TRBV9 and TRBJ1-5; D is undetermined. The V and J ends lost 0 bases and 5 bases respectively, with 6 bases between them. CDR3 length equals 13 residues. The germline V gene encodes CDR1 SGDLS and CDR2 YYNGEE. The CDR3 DNA sequence: TGTGCCAGCAGCGTAGGAGCGGATCAGCCCCAGCATTTT. It encodes CASSVGADQPQHF.

J is TRBJ2-1 and V is TRBV9; 12 bases map to TRBD2. The J segment lost 4 bases and the V segment lost 3 bases, leaving 5 bases of the junction unmatched. Germline CDR1 SGDLS, CDR2 YYNGEE. CDR3 length equals 16 residues. Here the CDR3 reads CASSEPLAGGYNEQFF. The CDR3 DNA is TGTGCCAGCAGCGAACCTCTAGCGGGAGGGTACAATGAGCAGTTCTTC.

In nucleotides, the CDR3 is TGTGCCAGCAGAGGCGGACAGTTCGACACTGAAGCTTTCTTT. Translated: CASRGGQFDTEAFF. The J gene is TRBJ1-1, the V gene TRBV3-1 (or the pseudogene TRBV3-2), with D possibly being TRBD1 (6 bases). This CDR3 comprises 14 residues. Germline CDR1 and CDR2: LGHDT and YNNKEL (reference sequence). V shed 6 bases and J shed 3 bases, with 14 bases lying between them.